Sequencing of this TCR beta chain was carried out in a study of regulatory T cells in long-lasting Graves disease. Study-level points and caveats: Lower TCR diversity characterized persistent Graves' patients relative to newly diagnosed patients.

This clonotype came up many times. Its antigen is currently unknown. Relying on iRepertoire HTBI primers and Arm-PCR of CDR3 regions, the team built TCR beta libraries. From the multiplex PCR reads, TCRdb called clonotypes with MiXCR, one entry per CDR3 protein. The data show about 560,000 distinct CDR3 sequences, about 16% seen once. V was clipped by 5 bases and J by 2 bases; unmatched bases: 9. Germline V gene sequence: CDR1 SEHNR, CDR2 FQNEAQ (reference sequence). The CDR3 extends over 15 amino acids. Time point indicated: newly diagnosed GD, antithyroid drugs for less than 3 months. Extracted PBMC RNA gave rise to the TCR library. The data were also submitted as part of a second study, on T cells in Graves' hyperthyroidism and ophthalmopathy. Per that paper: Uncontrolled infection, other autoimmune disease, pregnancy or lactation excluded patients. HTBI primers drove first-round RT-PCR of the TCR CDR3. Also found in blood were most expanded thyroid clonotypes above 0.001.

Sequenced material: peripheral blood mononuclear cells (PBMCs), taken at new diagnosis, from a patient treated with antithyroid drugs. The sequence came from a man between 18 and 29 years old with Graves disease. The chain uses TRBV7-9 and TRBJ2-7, with TRBD1 identical over 7 bases. The CDR3 here is CASSHAWTGPYEQYF. The CDR3 DNA follows: TGTGCCAGCAGCCACGCGTGGACAGGACCCTACGAGCAGTACTTC.